The subject of this entry is one TCR beta chain. Its antigen is not known. Losses at the gene ends were 5 bases for V and 4 bases for J; bases not matched to a gene: 14. CDR1 and CDR2 (germline): MDHEN, SYDVKM. The length of the CDR3 is 17 residues. This entry comes from a study of shared clonotypes between healthy human individuals. Study-wide results and caveats: Shared clonotypes across all four donors exceeded non-shared ones in generation probability.

Running of the assay took place at deep level. Data came from immunoSEQ multiplex PCR; TCRdb stores just in-frame clones and leaves some out. The sample holds about 610,000 clones; almost 97% are singletons and the top ten take 0.057%. V and J are TRBV28 and TRBJ2-7; 10 bases agree with TRBD2. Sample: naive CD4+ T cells sorted from blood. The sample's subset: CD45RA+ positively selected. This clonotype was sampled from a woman in her thirties in good health. This CDR3 is CASSRSSSGRVPYEQYF. The CDR3 DNA sequence: TGTGCCAGCAGTCGCTCGTCGAGCGGGAGGGTTCCGTACGAGCAGTACTTC.